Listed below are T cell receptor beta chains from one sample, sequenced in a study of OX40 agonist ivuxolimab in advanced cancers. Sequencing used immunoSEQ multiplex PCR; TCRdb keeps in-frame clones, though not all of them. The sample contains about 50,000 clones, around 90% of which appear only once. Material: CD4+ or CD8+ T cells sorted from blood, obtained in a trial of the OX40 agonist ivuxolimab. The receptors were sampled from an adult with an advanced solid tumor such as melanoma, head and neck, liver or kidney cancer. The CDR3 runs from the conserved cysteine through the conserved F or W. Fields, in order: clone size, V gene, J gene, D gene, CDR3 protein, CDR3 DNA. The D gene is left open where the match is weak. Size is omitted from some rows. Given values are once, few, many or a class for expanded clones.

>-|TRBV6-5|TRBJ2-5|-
CASSFARDNQETQYF
TGTGCCAGCAGTTTCGCCCGGGACAACCAAGAGACCCAGTACTTC
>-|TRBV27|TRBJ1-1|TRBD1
CASRLGQRNTEAFF
TGTGCCAGCAGATTGGGACAGAGGAACACTGAAGCTTTCTTT
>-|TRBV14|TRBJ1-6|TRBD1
CASSQGTGVNSPLHF
TGTGCCAGCAGCCAAGGGACAGGGGTTAATTCACCCCTCCACTTT
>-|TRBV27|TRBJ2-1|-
CASSLPPGTHYNEQFF
TGTGCCAGCAGTTTACCTCCGGGGACTCACTACAATGAGCAGTTCTTC
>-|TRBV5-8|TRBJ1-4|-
CASSLRADSNEKLFF
TGTGCCAGCAGCCTCAGGGCGGACTCAAATGAAAAACTGTTTTTT
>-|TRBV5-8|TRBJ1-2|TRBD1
CASSETGGWTNYGYTF
TGTGCCAGCAGCGAAACAGGGGGCTGGACCAACTATGGCTACACCTTC
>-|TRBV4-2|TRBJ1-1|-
CASSARQGTNTEAFF
TGTGCCAGCAGCGCCCGTCAGGGGACGAACACTGAAGCTTTCTTT
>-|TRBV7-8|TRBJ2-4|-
CASSDGPGAKNIQYF
TGTGCCAGCAGCGATGGGCCGGGAGCCAAAAACATTCAGTACTTC
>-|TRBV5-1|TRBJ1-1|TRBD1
CASSRDRGHEAFF
TGCGCCAGCAGCCGGGACAGGGGCCATGAAGCTTTCTTT
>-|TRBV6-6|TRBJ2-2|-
CASSYSGGTGELFF
TGTGCCAGCAGTTACTCGGGGGGTACCGGGGAGCTGTTTTTT
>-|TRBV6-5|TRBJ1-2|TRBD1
CASSWTGRRGYTF
TGTGCCAGCAGTTGGACAGGGCGTCGTGGCTACACCTTC
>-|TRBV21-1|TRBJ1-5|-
CASSQHRVSNQPQHF
TGTGCCAGCAGCCAACACAGGGTAAGCAATCAGCCCCAGCATTTT
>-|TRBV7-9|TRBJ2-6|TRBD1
CASSSTGTGGNGANVLTF
TGTGCCAGCAGTTCCACCGGGACAGGGGGCAATGGGGCCAACGTCCTGACTTTC
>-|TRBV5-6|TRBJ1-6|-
CASSLGHRIAGSPLHF
TGTGCCAGCAGCTTAGGACACAGGATTGCCGGTTCACCCCTCCACTTT
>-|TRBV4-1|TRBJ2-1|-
CASSQDPMSPPTIF
TGCGCCAGCAGCCAAGATCCTATGAGCCCCCCTACGATCTTC
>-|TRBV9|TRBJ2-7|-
CASSEGGARGFTYEQYF
TGTGCCAGCAGCGAAGGGGGGGCACGGGGGTTCACCTACGAGCAGTACTTC
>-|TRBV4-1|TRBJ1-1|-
CASSQPGRTEAFF
TGCGCCAGCAGCCAACCGGGGAGGACTGAAGCTTTCTTT
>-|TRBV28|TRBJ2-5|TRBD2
CASSPWTSGAETQYF
TGTGCCAGCAGTCCCTGGACTAGCGGGGCCGAGACCCAGTACTTC
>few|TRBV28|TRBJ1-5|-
CASSLYRGGSNQPQHF
TGTGCCAGCAGTTTATACCGGGGAGGCAGCAATCAGCCCCAGCATTTT
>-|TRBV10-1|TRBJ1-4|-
CASSDSGNGAVNEKLFF
TGCGCCAGCAGTGATTCCGGGAACGGGGCCGTTAATGAAAAACTGTTTTTT
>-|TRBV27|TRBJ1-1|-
CASSFFRDPTTEAFF
TGTGCCAGCAGTTTCTTCAGGGATCCGACCACTGAAGCTTTCTTT
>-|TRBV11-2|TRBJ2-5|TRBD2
CASSFTSGEQETQYF
TGTGCCAGCAGCTTTACTAGCGGGGAACAAGAGACCCAGTACTTC
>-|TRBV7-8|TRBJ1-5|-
CASSSQGYGNQPQHF
TGTGCCAGCAGTTCACAGGGCTACGGCAATCAGCCCCAGCATTTT
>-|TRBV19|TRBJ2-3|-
CASSFSEDTQYF
TGTGCCAGTAGTTTTAGCGAGGATACGCAGTATTTT
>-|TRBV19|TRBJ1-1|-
CASSSRDWNTEAFF
TGTGCCAGTAGTTCAAGGGACTGGAACACTGAAGCTTTCTTT
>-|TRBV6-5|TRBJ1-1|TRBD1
CASSPNDRGGTEAFF
TGTGCCAGCAGTCCTAACGACAGGGGTGGGACTGAAGCTTTCTTT
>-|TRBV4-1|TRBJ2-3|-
CASSQDASDTQYF
TGCGCCAGCAGCCAGGACGCGTCGGATACGCAGTATTTT
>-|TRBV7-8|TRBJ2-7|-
CASRPDSYEQYF
TGTGCCAGCAGACCGGACAGCTACGAGCAGTACTTC
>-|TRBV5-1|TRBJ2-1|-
CASNEESSYNEQFF
TGCGCCAGCAATGAGGAGAGCTCCTACAATGAGCAGTTCTTC
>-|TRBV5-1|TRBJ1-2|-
CASSLVFSNYGYTF
TGCGCCAGCAGCTTGGTTTTCTCTAACTATGGCTACACCTTC
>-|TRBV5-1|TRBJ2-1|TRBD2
CASSLVAGDYNEQFF
TGCGCCAGCAGCTTAGTAGCGGGGGATTACAATGAGCAGTTCTTC
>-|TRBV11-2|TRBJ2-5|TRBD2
CASSYKRLAGWETQYF
TGTGCCAGCAGCTACAAGCGACTAGCGGGGTGGGAGACCCAGTACTTC
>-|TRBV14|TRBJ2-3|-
CASSQARRSSTDTQYF
TGTGCCAGCAGCCAAGCCAGGCGGTCTAGCACAGATACGCAGTATTTT
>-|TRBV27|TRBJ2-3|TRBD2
CASSPPWVAGGPSNTQYF
TGTGCCAGCAGCCCCCCGTGGGTAGCGGGGGGGCCGTCGAATACGCAGTATTTT
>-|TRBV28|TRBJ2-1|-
CASSLDSQGLYNEQFF
TGTGCCAGCAGTTTGGACTCGCAGGGATTATACAATGAGCAGTTCTTC
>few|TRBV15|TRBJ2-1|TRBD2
CATSRDSGGANEQFF
TGTGCCACCAGCAGAGATAGCGGGGGGGCCAATGAGCAGTTCTTC
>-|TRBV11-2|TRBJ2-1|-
CASSLVRGAKGEQFF
TGTGCCAGCAGCTTAGTTAGGGGGGCAAAGGGTGAGCAGTTCTTC
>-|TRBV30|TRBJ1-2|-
CAWSTSLMGGYGYTF
TGTGCCTGGAGTACTTCTCTGATGGGAGGCTATGGCTACACCTTC
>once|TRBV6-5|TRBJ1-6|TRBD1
CASSYSTGTVGSPLHF
TGTGCCAGCAGTTACTCCACCGGGACAGTAGGTTCACCCCTCCACTTT
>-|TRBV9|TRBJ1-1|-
CASSLTVRTEAFF
TGTGCCAGCAGCCTCACGGTTCGGACTGAAGCTTTCTTT
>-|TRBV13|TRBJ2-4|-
CASSLQGVGNIQYF
TGTGCCAGCAGCTTACAGGGTGTGGGAAACATTCAGTACTTC
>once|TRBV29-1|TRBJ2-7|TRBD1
CSVELTGGAYEQYF
TGCAGCGTTGAACTGACAGGGGGCGCGTACGAGCAGTACTTC
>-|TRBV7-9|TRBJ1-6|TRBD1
CASSLAPGQATPLHF
TGTGCCAGCAGCTTAGCCCCGGGACAGGCAACACCCCTCCACTTT
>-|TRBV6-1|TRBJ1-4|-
CASSEALDRGREKLFF
TGTGCCAGCAGTGAAGCGCTAGATAGGGGTCGGGAAAAACTGTTTTTT
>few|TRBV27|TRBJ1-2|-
CASKGAGAPGYTF
TGTGCCAGCAAAGGAGCGGGGGCGCCTGGCTACACCTTC
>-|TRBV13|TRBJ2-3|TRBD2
CASSRGRGGQNTQYF
TGTGCCAGCAGCCGAGGGCGGGGGGGCCAAAATACGCAGTATTTT
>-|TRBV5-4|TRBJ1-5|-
CASTFPSVRINQPQHF
TGTGCCAGCACTTTCCCATCGGTCCGAATTAATCAGCCCCAGCATTTT
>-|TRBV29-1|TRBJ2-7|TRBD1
CSVETGQESYEQYF
TGCAGCGTTGAAACTGGACAGGAGTCCTACGAGCAGTACTTC
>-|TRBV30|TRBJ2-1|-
CAWSVGQGKNEQFF
TGTGCCTGGAGTGTAGGGCAGGGAAAAAATGAGCAGTTCTTC
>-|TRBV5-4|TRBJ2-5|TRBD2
CASSLRGLGGKGQETQYF
TGTGCCAGCAGCTTAAGGGGACTAGGGGGTAAGGGACAAGAGACCCAGTACTTC
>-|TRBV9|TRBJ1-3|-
CASSVRPGNTIYF
TGTGCCAGCAGCGTACGACCCGGGAACACCATATATTTT
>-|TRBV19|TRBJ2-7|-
CASTIGVGEVYEQYF
TGTGCCAGTACCATTGGAGTTGGGGAGGTCTACGAGCAGTACTTC
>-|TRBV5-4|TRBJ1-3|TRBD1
CASSPGDSSGNTIYF
TGTGCCAGCAGCCCGGGGGACAGCTCTGGAAACACCATATATTTT
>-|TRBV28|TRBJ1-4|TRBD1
CASSSGTVPREKLFF
TGTGCCAGCAGTTCCGGGACAGTTCCTCGAGAAAAACTGTTTTTT
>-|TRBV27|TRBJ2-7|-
CASSPRASLSYEQYF
TGTGCCAGCAGTCCCCGGGCAAGCCTCTCCTACGAGCAGTACTTC
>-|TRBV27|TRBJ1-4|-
CASSLSLQENEKLFF
TGTGCCAGCAGTTTATCCCTGCAGGAGAACGAAAAACTGTTTTTT
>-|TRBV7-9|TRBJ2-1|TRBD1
CASSLTGGSHNEQFF
TGTGCCAGCAGCTTAACAGGGGGCAGCCACAATGAGCAGTTCTTC